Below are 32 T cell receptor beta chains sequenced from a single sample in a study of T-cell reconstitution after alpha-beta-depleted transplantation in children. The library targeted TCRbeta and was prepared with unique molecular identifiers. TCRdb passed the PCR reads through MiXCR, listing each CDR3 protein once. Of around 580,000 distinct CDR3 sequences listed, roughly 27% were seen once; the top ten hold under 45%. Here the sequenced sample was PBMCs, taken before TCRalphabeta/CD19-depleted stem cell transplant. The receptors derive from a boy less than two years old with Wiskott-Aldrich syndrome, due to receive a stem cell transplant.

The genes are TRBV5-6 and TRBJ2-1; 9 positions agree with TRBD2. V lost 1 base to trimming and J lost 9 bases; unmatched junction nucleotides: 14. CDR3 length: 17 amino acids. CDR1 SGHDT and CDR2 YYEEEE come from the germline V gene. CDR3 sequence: CASSLPKTSGGVGEQFF. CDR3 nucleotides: TGTGCCAGCAGCTTGCCCAAGACTAGCGGAGGGGTAGGTGAGCAGTTCTTC.

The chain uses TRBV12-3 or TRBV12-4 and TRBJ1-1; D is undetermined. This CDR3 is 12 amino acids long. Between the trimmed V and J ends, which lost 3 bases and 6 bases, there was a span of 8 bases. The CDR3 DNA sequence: TGTGCCAGCAGTTTTGGGGAGGCTGAAGCTTTCTTT. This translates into CASSFGEAEAFF.

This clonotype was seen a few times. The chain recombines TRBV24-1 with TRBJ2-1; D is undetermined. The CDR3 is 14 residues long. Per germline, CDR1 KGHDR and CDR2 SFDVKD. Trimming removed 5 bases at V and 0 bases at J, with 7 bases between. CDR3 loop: CATSGGSSYNEQFF. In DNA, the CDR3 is TGTGCCACCAGTGGGGGATCCTCCTACAATGAGCAGTTCTTC.

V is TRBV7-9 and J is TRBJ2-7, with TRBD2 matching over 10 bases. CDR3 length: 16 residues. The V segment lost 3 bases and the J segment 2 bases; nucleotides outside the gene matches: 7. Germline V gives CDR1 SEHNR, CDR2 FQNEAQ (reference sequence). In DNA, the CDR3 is TGTGCCAGCAGCTTCGCTAGCGGGAGCCTACCCTACGAGCAGTACTTC. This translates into CASSFASGSLPYEQYF.

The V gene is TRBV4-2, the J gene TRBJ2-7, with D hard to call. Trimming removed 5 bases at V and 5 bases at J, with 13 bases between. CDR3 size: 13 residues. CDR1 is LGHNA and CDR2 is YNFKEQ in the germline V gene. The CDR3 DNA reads TGTGCCAGCAGCTATAGTACCCCTCACGAGCAGTACTTC. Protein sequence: CASSYSTPHEQYF.

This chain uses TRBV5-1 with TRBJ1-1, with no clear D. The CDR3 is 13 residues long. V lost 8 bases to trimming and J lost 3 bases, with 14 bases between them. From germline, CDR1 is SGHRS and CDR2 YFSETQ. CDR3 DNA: TGCGCCAGTAAGAAGTCTTTTGACACTGAAGCTTTCTTT. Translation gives CASKKSFDTEAFF.

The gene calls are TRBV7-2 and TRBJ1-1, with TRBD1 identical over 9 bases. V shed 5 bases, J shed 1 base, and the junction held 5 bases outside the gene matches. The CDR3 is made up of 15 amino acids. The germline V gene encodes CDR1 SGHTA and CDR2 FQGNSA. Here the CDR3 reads CASSPRQGENTEAFF. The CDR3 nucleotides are TGTGCCAGCAGCCCCCGACAGGGGGAGAACACTGAAGCTTTCTTT.

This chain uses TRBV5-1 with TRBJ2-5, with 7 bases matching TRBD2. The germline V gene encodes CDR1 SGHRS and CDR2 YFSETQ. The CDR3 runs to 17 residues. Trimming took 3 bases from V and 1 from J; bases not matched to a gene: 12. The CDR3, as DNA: TGCGCCAGCAGCTCCCTAGCGGTTTGGCCCCGCCAAGAGACCCAGTACTTC. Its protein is CASSSLAVWPRQETQYF. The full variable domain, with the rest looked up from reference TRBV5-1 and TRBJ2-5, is KAGVTQTPRYLIKTRGQQVTLSCSPISGHRSVSWYQQTPGQGLQFLFEYFSETQRNKGNFPGRFSGRQFSNSRSEMNVSTLELGDSALYLCASSSLAVWPRQETQYFGPGTRLLVL.

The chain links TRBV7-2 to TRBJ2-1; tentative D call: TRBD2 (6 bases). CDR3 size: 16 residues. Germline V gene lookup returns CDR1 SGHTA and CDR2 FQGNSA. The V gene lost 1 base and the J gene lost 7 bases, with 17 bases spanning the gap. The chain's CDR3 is CASSLDLWAGGNEQFF. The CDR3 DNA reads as TGTGCCAGCAGCTTAGATTTGTGGGCCGGGGGAAATGAGCAGTTCTTC.

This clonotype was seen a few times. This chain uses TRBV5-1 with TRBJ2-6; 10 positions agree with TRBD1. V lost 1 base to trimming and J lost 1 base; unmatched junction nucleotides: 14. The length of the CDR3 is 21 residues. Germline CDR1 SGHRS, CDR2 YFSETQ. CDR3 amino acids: CASSLFFGTGDFRSGANVLTF. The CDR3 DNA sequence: TGCGCCAGCAGCTTGTTTTTTGGGACAGGGGATTTTAGGTCTGGGGCCAACGTCCTGACTTTC.

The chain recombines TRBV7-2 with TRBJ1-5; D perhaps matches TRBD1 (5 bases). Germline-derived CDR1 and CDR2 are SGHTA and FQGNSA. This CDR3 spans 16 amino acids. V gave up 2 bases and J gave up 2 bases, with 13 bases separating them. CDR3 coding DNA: TGTGCCAGCAGCTTAAACAAGGGGCATGGCAATCAGCCCCAGCATTTT. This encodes CASSLNKGHGNQPQHF.

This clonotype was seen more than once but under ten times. The DNA of the CDR3 is TGTGCCAGTAGTGACAGGACTAGCGGGATCTCAAGGGAGCAGTACTTC. Its translation: CASSDRTSGISREQYF. This chain uses TRBV19 with TRBJ2-7; 12 bases line up with TRBD2. The V gene end was trimmed by 5 bases and the J gene end by 7 bases; junction bases not matched to a gene: 12. CDR1 and CDR2 from the germline V gene are LNHDA and SQIVND (reference sequence). The CDR3 spans 16 residues.

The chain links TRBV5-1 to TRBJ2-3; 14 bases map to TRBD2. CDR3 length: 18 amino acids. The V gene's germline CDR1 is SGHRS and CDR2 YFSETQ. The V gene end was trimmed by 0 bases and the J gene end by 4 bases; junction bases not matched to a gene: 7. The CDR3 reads CASSLVGTSGSKADTQYF. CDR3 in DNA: TGCGCCAGCAGCTTGGTCGGGACTAGCGGGAGTAAAGCAGATACGCAGTATTTT. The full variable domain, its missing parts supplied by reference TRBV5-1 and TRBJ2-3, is KAGVTQTPRYLIKTRGQQVTLSCSPISGHRSVSWYQQTPGQGLQFLFEYFSETQRNKGNFPGRFSGRQFSNSRSEMNVSTLELGDSALYLCASSLVGTSGSKADTQYFGPGTRLTVL.

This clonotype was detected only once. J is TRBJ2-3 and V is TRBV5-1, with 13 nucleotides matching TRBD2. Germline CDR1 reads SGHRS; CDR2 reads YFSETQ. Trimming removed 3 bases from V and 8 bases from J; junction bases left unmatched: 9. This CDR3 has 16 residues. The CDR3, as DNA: TGCGCCAGCAGCTCCGGACTAGCGGGAGAGTCGGGTACGCAGTATTTT. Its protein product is CASSSGLAGESGTQYF.

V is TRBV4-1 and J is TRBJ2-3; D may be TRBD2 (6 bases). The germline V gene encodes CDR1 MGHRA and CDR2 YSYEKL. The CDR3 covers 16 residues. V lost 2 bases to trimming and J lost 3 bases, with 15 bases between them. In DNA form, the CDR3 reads TGCGCCAGCAGCCAATACCTCACGGGAGTGACAGATACGCAGTATTTT. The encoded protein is CASSQYLTGVTDTQYF.

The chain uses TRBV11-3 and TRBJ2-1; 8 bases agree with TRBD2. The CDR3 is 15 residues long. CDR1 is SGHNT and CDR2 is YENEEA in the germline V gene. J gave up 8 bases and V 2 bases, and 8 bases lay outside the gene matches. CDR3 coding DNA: TGTGCCAGCAGCTTATCCCAAGGACTAGCTGATGAGCAGTTCTTC. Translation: CASSLSQGLADEQFF.

The CDR3 sequence is CALRARGGNEQFF. The DNA for the CDR3 is TGTGCCCTTCGGGCCCGCGGGGGCAATGAGCAGTTCTTC. The chain carries TRBV30 and TRBJ2-1, with 7 bases fitting TRBD2. The CDR3 contains 13 residues. Trimming at V came to 8 bases and at J to 6 bases, leaving 10 bases not matched to a gene. Germline CDR1 reads GTSNPN; CDR2 reads SVGIG (reference sequence). The whole variable domain, remainder taken from reference TRBV30 and TRBJ2-1, is SQTIHQWPATLVQPVGSPLSLECTVEGTSNPNLYWYRQAAGRGLQLLFYSVGIGQISSEVPQNLSASRPQDRQFILSSKKLLLSDSGFYLCALRARGGNEQFFGPGTRLTVL.

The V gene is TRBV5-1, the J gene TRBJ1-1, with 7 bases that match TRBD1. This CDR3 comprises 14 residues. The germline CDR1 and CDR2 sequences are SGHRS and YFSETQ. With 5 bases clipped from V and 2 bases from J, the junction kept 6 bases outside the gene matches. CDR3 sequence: CASSPGTDNTEAFF. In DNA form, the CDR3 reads TGCGCCAGCAGTCCCGGGACAGACAACACTGAAGCTTTCTTT.

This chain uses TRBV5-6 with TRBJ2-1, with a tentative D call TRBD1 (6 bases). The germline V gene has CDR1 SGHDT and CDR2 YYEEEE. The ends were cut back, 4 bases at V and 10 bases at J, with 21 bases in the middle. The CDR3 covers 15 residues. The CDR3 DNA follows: TGTGCCAGCAGCCGTTACGGACAGAGGACATGGGAGCAGTTCTTC. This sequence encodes CASSRYGQRTWEQFF.

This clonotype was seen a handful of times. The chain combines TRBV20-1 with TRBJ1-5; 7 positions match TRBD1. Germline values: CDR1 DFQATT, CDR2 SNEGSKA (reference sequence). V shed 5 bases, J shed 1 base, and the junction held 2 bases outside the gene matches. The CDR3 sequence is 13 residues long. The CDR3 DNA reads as TGCAGTGCTGGGGACAGCAGCAATCAGCCCCAGCATTTT. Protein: CSAGDSSNQPQHF.

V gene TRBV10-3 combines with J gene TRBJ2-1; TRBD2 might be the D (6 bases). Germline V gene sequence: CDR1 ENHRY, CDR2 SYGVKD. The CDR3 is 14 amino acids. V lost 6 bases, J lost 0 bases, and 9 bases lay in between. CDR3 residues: CAISRDSSYNEQFF. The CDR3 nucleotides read TGTGCCATCAGCCGGGACTCCTCCTACAATGAGCAGTTCTTC.

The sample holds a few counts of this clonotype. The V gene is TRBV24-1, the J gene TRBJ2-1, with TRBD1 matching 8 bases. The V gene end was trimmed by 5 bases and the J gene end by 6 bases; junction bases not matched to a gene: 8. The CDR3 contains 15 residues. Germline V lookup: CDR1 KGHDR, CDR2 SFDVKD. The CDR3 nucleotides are TGTGCCACCAGTGTGCGGACAGGGATGATCAATGAGCAGTTCTTC. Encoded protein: CATSVRTGMINEQFF.

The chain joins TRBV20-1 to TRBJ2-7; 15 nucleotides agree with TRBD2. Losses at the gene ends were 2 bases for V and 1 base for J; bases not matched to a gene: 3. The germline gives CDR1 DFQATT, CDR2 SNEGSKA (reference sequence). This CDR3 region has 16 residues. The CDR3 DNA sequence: TGCAGTGCTAGATCCGGGACTAGCGGGGGGTCCTACGAGCAGTACTTC. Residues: CSARSGTSGGSYEQYF.

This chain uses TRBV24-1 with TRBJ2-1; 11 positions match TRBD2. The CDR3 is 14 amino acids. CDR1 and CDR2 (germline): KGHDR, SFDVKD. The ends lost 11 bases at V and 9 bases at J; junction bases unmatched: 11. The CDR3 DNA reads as TGTGCCAGGTGTATAGCGGGAGGGCAGAGTGAGCAGTTCTTC. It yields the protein CARCIAGGQSEQFF.

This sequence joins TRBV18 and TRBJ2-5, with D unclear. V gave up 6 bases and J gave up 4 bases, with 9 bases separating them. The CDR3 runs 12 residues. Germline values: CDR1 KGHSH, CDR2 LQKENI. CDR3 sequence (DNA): TGTGCCAGCTCGCCGAAAGGAGAGACCCAGTACTTC. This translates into CASSPKGETQYF.

The CDR3 spells CASSKGAGTGDEKLFF. The CDR3 DNA is TGCGCCAGCAGCAAAGGAGCCGGGACAGGGGACGAAAAACTGTTTTTT. The chain links TRBV5-1 to TRBJ1-4; 10 bases line up with TRBD1. The V and J ends lost 4 bases and 8 bases, in that order; junction bases with no gene match: 11. The CDR3 has 16 amino acids. Germline values: CDR1 SGHRS, CDR2 YFSETQ.

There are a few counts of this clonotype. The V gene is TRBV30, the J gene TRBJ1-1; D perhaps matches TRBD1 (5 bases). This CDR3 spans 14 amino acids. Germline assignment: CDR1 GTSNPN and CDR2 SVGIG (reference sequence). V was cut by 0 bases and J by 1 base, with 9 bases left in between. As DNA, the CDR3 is TGTGCCTGGAGTGTGTACAGGTCGAACACTGAAGCTTTCTTT. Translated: CAWSVYRSNTEAFF.

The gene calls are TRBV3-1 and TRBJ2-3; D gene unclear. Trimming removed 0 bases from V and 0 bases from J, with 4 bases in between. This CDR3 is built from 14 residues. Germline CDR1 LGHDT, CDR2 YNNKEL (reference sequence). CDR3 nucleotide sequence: TGTGCCAGCAGCCAAGAGGCTAGCACAGATACGCAGTATTTT. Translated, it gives CASSQEASTDTQYF.

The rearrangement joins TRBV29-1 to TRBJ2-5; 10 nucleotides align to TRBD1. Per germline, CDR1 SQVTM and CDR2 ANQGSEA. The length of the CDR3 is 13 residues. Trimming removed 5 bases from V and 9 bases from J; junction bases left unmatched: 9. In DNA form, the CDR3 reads TGCAGCGTTCCGACAGGGGGCGATTTGGCCCAGTACTTC. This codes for CSVPTGGDLAQYF.

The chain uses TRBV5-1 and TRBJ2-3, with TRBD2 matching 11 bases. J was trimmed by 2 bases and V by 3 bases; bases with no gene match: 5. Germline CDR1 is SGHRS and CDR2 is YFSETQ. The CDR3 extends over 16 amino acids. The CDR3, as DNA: TGCGCCAGCAGCTCTCTAGCGGGAGGACTCACAGATACGCAGTATTTT. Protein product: CASSSLAGGLTDTQYF.

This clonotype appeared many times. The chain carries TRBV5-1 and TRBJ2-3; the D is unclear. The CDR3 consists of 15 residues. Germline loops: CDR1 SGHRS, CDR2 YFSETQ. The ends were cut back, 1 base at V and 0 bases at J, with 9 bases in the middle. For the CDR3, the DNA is TGCGCCAGCAGCTTGAGGGTTGGGAGCACAGATACGCAGTATTTT. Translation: CASSLRVGSTDTQYF.

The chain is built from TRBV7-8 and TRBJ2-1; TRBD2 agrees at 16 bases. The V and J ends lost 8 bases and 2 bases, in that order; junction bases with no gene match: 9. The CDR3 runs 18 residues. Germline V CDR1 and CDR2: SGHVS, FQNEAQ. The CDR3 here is CASQVGTSGRATYNEQFF. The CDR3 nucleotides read TGTGCCAGCCAAGTAGGGACTAGCGGGAGGGCTACCTACAATGAGCAGTTCTTC.